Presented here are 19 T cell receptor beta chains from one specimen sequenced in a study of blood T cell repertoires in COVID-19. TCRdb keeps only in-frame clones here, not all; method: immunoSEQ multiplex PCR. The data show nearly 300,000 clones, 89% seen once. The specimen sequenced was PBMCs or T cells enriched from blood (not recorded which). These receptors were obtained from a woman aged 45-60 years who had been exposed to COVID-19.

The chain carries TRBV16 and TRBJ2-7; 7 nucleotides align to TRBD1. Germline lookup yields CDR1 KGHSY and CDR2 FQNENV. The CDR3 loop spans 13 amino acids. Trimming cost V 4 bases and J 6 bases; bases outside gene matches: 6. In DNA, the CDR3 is TGTGCCAGCAGCCTCCGACAGGGTCCCGAGCAGTACTTC. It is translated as CASSLRQGPEQYF.

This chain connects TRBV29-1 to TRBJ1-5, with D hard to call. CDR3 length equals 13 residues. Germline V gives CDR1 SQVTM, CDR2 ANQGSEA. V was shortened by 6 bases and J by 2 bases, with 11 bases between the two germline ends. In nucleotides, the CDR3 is TGCAGCGTAGCGGGCGGTGGCAATCAGCCCCAGCATTTT. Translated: CSVAGGGNQPQHF.

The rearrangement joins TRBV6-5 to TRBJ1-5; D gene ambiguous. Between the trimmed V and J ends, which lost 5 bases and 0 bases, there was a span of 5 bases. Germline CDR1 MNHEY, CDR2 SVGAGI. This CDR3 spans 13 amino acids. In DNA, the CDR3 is TGTGCCAGCAGTCCTTATAGCAATCAGCCCCAGCATTTT. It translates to CASSPYSNQPQHF.

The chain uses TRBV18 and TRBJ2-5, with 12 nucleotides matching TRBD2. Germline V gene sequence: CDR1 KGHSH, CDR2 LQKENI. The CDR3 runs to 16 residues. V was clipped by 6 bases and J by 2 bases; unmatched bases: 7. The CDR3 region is CASSFPLAGGQETQYF. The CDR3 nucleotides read TGTGCCAGCTCTTTTCCACTAGCGGGGGGACAAGAGACCCAGTACTTC. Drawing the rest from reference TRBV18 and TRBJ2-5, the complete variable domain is NAGVMQNPRHLVRRRGQEARLRCSPMKGHSHVYWYRQLPEEGLKFMVYLQKENIIDESGMPKERFSAEFPKEGPSILRIQQVVRGDSAAYFCASSFPLAGGQETQYFGPGTRLLVL.

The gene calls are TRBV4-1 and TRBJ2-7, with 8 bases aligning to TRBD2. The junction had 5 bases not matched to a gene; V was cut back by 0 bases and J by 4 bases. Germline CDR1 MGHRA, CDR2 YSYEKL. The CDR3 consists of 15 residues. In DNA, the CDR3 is TGCGCCAGCAGCCAAGATCCCGGGGGGGTGTACGAGCAGTACTTC. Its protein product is CASSQDPGGVYEQYF.

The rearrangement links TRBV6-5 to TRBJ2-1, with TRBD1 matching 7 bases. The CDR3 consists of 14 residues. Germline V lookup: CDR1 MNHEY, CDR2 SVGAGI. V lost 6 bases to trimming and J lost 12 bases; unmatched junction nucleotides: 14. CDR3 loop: CASSLGTAPAWQFF. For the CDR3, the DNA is TGTGCCAGCAGCCTCGGGACAGCCCCCGCTTGGCAGTTCTTC.

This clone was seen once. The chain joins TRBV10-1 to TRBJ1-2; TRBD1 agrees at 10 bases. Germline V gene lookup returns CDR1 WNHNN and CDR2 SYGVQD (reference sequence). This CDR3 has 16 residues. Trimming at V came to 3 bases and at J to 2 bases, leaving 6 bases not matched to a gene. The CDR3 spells CASSDRTGGKNYGYTF. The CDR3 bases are TGCGCCAGCAGTGACCGGACAGGGGGAAAAAACTATGGCTACACCTTC.

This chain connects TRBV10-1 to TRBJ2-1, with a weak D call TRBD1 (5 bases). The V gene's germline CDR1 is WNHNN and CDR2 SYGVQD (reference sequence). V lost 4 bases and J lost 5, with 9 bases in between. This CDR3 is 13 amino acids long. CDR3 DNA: TGCGCCAGCAGTGCTAGGGGTCACAATGAGCAGTTCTTC. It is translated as CASSARGHNEQFF.

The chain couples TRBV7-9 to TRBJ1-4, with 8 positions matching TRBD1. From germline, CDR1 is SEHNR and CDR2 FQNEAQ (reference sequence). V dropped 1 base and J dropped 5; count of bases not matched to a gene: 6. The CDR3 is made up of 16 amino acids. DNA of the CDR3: TGTGCCAGCAGCTTAGGTTCGGACAGGGCCAATGAAAAACTGTTTTTT. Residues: CASSLGSDRANEKLFF.

CDR3 nucleotide sequence: TGTGCCAGCAGCCCACCTATACTTTCACCGAACACTGAAGCTTTCTTT. Translation: CASSPPILSPNTEAFF. The J gene is TRBJ1-1, the V gene TRBV5-4; D call uncertain. Germline V CDR1 and CDR2: SGHNT, YYREEE (reference sequence). V lost 4 bases, J lost 1 base, and 17 bases lay in between. This CDR3 spans 16 amino acids.

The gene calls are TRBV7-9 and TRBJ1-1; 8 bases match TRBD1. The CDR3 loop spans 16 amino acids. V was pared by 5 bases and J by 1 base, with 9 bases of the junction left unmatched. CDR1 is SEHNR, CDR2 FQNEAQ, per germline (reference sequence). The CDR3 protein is CASSPLGQGTNTEAFF. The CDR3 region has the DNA TGTGCCAGCAGCCCCCTCGGACAGGGAACGAACACTGAAGCTTTCTTT.

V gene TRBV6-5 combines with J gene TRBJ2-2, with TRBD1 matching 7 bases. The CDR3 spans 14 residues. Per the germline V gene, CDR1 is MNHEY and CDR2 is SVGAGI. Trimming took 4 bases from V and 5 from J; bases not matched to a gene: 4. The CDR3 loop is CASSSSGGTGELFF. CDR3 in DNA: TGTGCCAGCAGTTCGTCAGGGGGTACCGGGGAGCTGTTTTTT.

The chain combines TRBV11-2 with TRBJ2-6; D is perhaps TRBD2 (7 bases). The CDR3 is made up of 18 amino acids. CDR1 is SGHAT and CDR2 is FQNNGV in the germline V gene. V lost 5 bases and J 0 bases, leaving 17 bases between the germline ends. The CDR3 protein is CASSRGGGPSSGANVLTF. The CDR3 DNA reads TGTGCCAGCAGCCGTGGGGGGGGCCCCAGCTCTGGGGCCAACGTCCTGACTTTC.

The CDR3 bases are TGCGCCAGCAGCTCCAGGGGGTGGACAATCCAAGAGACCCAGTACTTC. Translating it yields CASSSRGWTIQETQYF. The chain recombines TRBV5-1 with TRBJ2-5; 7 nucleotides align to TRBD1. The CDR3 spans 16 residues. J was trimmed by 1 base and V by 3 bases; bases with no gene match: 9. The germline V gene has CDR1 SGHRS and CDR2 YFSETQ.

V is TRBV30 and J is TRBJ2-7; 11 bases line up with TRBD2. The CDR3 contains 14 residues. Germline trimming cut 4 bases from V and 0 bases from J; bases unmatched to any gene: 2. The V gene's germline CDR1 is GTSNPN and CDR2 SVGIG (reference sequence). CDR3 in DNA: TGTGCCTGGAAGACTAGCGGGGTCTCCTACGAGCAGTACTTC. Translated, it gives CAWKTSGVSYEQYF.

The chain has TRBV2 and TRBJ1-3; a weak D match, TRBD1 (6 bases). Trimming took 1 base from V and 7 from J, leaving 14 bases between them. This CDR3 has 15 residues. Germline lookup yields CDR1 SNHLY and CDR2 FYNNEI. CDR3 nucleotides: TGTGCCAGCAGTGAAGTGGGCAGGGGAGATAACACCATATATTTT. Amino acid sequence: CASSEVGRGDNTIYF. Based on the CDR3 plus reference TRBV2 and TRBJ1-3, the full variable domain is EPEVTQTPSHQVTQMGQEVILRCVPISNHLYFYWYRQILGQKVEFLVSFYNNEISEKSEIFDDQFSVERPDGSNFTLKIRSTKLEDSAMYFCASSEVGRGDNTIYFGEGSWLTVV.

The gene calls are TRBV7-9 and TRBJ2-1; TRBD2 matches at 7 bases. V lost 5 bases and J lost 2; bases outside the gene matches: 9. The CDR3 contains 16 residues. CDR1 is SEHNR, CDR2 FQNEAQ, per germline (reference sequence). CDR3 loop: CASSPLGLAAYNEQFF. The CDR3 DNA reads TGTGCCAGCAGCCCCCTCGGGCTAGCGGCCTACAATGAGCAGTTCTTC.

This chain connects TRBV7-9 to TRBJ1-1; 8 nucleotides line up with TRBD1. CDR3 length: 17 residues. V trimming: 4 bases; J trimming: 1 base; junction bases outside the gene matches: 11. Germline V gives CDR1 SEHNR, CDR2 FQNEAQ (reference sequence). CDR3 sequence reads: CASSSPPGQGSNTEAFF. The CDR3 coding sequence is TGTGCCAGCAGCTCCCCCCCCGGACAGGGATCGAACACTGAAGCTTTCTTT.

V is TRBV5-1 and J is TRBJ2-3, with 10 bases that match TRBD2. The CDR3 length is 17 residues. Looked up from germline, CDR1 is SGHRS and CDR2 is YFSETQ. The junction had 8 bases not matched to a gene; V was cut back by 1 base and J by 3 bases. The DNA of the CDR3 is TGCGCCAGCAGCTTGATTGTCAGCGGGGGGGCGACAGATACGCAGTATTTT. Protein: CASSLIVSGGATDTQYF.